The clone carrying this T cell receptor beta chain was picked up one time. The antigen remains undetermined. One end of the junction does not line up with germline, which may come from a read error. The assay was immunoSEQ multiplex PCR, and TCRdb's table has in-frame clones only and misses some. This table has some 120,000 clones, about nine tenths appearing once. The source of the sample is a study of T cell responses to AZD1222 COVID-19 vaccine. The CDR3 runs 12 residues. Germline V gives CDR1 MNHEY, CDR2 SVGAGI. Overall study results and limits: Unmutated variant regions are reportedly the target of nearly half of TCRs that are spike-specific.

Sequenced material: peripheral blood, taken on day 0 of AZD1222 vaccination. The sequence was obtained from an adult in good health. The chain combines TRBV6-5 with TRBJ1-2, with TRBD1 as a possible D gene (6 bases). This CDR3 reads CAGRGVSYGYTF. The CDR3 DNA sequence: TGTGCCGGCAGGGGAGTAAGCTATGGCTACACCTTC.